This T cell receptor (beta chain) was recovered during a study of shared clonotypes between healthy human individuals. This clone was found a few times. In the same sample, other DNA sequences code for this CDR3. V gave up 5 bases and J gave up 7 bases, with 9 bases separating them. This CDR3 has 13 amino acids. From germline, CDR1 is MDHEN and CDR2 SYDVKM. Libraries were prepared by immunoSEQ multiplex PCR; TCRdb keeps only in-frame clonotypes and omits some of them. The data contain 2 million to 2.5 million clones, around 95% of them singletons. The receptor was derived from a man between 18 and 35 years old in good health. This chain links TRBV28 with TRBJ1-6; D is possibly TRBD1 (5 bases). Sequenced sample: naive CD4+ T cells sorted from blood. This sample's subset: CD45RA+ positively selected. CDR3 nucleotides: TGTGCCAGCAGTCGGGACGGGAATTCACCCCTCCACTTT. This encodes CASSRDGNSPLHF.